These 10 T cell receptor beta chains originate from one sample sequenced in a study of breast tumors, draining lymph nodes, adjacent tissues. Breast cancer patients provided tissue from their axillary draining lymph nodes. TCRdb called the multiplex PCR reads again in MiXCR, with one record for every CDR3 protein. The table lists approximately 230,000 distinct CDR3 sequences, approximately 36% of them singletons, with 3.6% in the top ten. The specimen was axillary lymph node tissue. The origin of the receptors is a female donor with breast cancer. Some clones in this sample may be carry-over from other donors' samples.

Note on this clonotype: At one of its ends the junction is not consistent with the germline gene, which may arise from a read error. V usage is TRBV2 and J usage is TRBJ1-1; D is perhaps TRBD1 (5 bases). From germline, CDR1 is SNHLY and CDR2 FYNNEI. This CDR3 spans 11 amino acids. CDR3 nucleotides: TGTGCCAGCAGGGGAACCGGGACCGCCCTCTTT. Its protein is CASRGTGTALF.

The gene calls are TRBV12-3 or TRBV12-4 and TRBJ2-1, with 10 bases that match TRBD2. The CDR3 spans 16 residues. V lost 6 bases to trimming and J lost 2 bases; unmatched junction nucleotides: 7. The CDR3 loop reads CASSRESGGAYNEQFF. CDR3 in DNA: TGTGCCAGCAGCCGCGAGAGCGGGGGGGCCTACAATGAGCAGTTCTTC.

In this sample, this clonotype turned up many times. The chain links TRBV5-1 to TRBJ1-6, with a tentative D call TRBD1 (5 bases). The V gene's germline CDR1 is SGHRS and CDR2 YFSETQ. The V and J ends lost 0 bases and 8 bases respectively, with 12 bases between them. The CDR3 spans 15 residues. The CDR3 sequence is CASSLDSGDDSPLHF. In nucleotides, the CDR3 is TGCGCCAGCAGCTTGGATTCCGGGGACGATTCACCCCTCCACTTT.

As to this clonotype: A read error may produce the germline difference seen at one junction end. The CDR3 loop reads CSARETGIKTIQYF. For the CDR3, the DNA is TGCAGTGCTAGAGAGACAGGAATCAAAACCATTCAGTACTTC. The gene calls are TRBV20-1 and TRBJ2-4, with D possibly being TRBD1 (6 bases). Per the germline V gene, CDR1 is DFQATT and CDR2 is SNEGSKA (reference sequence). This CDR3 is 14 amino acids long.

This clonotype was counted many times. V gene TRBV28 combines with J gene TRBJ1-2; D gene uncertain. Trimming removed 6 bases at V and 8 bases at J, with 7 bases between. Germline lookup yields CDR1 MDHEN and CDR2 SYDVKM. The CDR3 runs to 10 residues. The CDR3 nucleotides read TGTGCCAGCAGAGGGATCGGCTACACCTTC. The encoded protein is CASRGIGYTF.

As regards this clonotype: The CDR3 end shows no conserved phenylalanine or tryptophan, and so a read error is likely. The genes are TRBV19 and TRBJ2-7; D is unresolved. This CDR3 region has 17 residues. Germline assignment: CDR1 LNHDA and CDR2 SQIVND (reference sequence). Trimming stripped 11 bases from V and 0 bases from J, with 26 bases between. CDR3 DNA sequence: TGTGCCTGGAGTAGAGGCGGAGTTCAACCCAGCTCCTACGAGCAGTACCTC. Translated, it gives CAWSRGGVQPSSYEQYL.

Points on this clonotype: The germline gene is not matched at one end of the junction; a read error may be the cause. V usage is TRBV6-5 and J usage is TRBJ1-3; D gene unclear. The CDR3 length is 15 residues. Per the germline V gene, CDR1 is MNHEY and CDR2 is SVGAGI. DNA of the CDR3: TGTGCCAGCAGTTTGGCACCCTCTTCTGGAAACACCATAGATTTT. This codes for CASSLAPSSGNTIDF.

This clonotype was picked up many times. V and J are TRBV5-6 and TRBJ1-2, with TRBD1 matching over 11 bases. Trimming took 5 bases from V and 4 from J; bases not matched to a gene: 7. The CDR3 runs to 15 residues. CDR1 and CDR2 from the germline V gene are SGHDT and YYEEEE. The chain's CDR3 is CASRPGTGGSYGYTF. The CDR3 bases are TGTGCCAGCAGGCCCGGGACAGGGGGGAGCTATGGCTACACCTTC.

This clonotype was seen at least ten times. This sequence joins TRBV29-1 and TRBJ1-2; maybe TRBD1 (6 bases). Germline V lookup: CDR1 SQVTM, CDR2 ANQGSEA. V was shortened by 4 bases and J by 2 bases, with 11 bases between the two germline ends. The CDR3 is 13 amino acids. CDR3 nucleotide sequence: TGCAGCGTTGTGGGCAGGGGAAACTATGGCTACACCTTC. As protein: CSVVGRGNYGYTF. Based on the CDR3 plus reference TRBV29-1 and TRBJ1-2, the full variable domain is SAVISQKPSRDICQRGTSLTIQCQVDSQVTMMFWYRQQPGQSLTLIATANQGSEATYESGFVIDKFPISRPNLTFSTLTVSNMSPEDSSIYLCSVVGRGNYGYTFGSGTRLTVV.

At least ten counts were recorded for this clonotype. The chain has TRBV5-1 and TRBJ2-2; 7 bases match TRBD1. This CDR3 region has 15 residues. The germline gives CDR1 SGHRS, CDR2 YFSETQ. J was trimmed by 5 bases and V by 4 bases; bases with no gene match: 8. The CDR3 nucleotides are TGCGCCAGCAGCATTACAGGGGCCGTTACCGGGGAGCTGTTTTTT. This sequence encodes CASSITGAVTGELFF.